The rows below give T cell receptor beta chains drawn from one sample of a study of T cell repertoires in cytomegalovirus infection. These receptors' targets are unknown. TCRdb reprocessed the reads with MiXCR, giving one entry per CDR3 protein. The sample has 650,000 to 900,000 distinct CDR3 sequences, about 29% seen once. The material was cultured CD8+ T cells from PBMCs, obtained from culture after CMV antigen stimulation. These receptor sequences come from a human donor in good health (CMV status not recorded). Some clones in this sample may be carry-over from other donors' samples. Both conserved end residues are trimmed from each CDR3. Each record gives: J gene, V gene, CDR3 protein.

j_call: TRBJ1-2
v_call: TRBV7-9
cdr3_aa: ASSLLDRAYGYT

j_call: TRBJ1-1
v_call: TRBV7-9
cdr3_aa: ASSSGPVAEAF

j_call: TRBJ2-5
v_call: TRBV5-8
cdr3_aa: ASSGAGVAKGTQY

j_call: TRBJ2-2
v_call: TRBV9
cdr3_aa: AGGAGGPTGELF

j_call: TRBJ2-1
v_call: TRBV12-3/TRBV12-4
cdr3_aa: ASSMRTAELF

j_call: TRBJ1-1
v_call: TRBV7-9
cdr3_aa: ASSPPSGTTTEAF

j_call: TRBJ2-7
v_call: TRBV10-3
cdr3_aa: AILRLRGKLREQY

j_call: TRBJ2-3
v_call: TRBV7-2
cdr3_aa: ASSSRTGPSVDTQY

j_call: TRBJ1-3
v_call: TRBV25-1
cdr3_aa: ASSDVGNSGNTIY

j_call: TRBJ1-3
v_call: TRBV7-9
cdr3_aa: ASSYDSYSIY

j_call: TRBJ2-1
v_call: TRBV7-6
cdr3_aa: ASSFIQGAEYNEQF

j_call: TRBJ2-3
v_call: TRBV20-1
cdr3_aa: SARSRGALLTDTQY

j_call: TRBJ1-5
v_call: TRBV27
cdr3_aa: ASSFWGSHQPQH

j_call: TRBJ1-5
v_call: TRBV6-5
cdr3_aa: ASSYRENSNQPQH

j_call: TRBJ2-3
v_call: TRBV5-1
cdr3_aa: ASTSKATDTQY

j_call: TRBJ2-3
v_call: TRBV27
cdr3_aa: ASSLVRTFTDTQY

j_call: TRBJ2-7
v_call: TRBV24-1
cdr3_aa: ATSDRTSGSSYEQY

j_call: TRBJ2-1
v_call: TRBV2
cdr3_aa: ASSDPRDLSYNEQF

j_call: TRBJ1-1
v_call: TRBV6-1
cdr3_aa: ASSEGQMNTEAF

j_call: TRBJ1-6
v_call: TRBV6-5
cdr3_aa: ASSPGPYNSPLH

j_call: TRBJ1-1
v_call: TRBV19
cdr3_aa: ASSILPGGTEAF

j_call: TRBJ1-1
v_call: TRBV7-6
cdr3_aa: ASSDTGRKTEAF

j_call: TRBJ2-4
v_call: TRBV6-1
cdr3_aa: ASRDLGLTPKNIQY

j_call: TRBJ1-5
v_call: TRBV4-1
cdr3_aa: ASSQLPRDQPQH

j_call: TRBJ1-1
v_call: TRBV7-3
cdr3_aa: ASSSPGKGAEAF

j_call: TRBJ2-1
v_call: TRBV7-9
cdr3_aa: ASSLAPGQGAYNEQF

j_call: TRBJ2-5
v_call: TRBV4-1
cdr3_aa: ASSQDSVGKTQY

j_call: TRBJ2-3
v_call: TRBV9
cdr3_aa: ASSVGGKSTDTQY

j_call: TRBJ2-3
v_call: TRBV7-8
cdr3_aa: ASSLAGRADTQY

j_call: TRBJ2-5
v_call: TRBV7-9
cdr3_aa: ASSLARGWKETQY

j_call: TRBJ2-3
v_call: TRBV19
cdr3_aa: ASSMPENSTDTQY

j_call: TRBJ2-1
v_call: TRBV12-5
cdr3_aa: ASGWDRGPLNEQF

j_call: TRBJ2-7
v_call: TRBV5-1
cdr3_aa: ASSLSQGARYEQY

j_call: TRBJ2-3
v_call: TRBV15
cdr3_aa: ATSSGTSDSDTQY

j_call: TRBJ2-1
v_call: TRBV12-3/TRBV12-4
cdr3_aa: ASSDRQHGAGYEQ

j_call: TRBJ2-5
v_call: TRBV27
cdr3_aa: ASSPLQGAAAQY

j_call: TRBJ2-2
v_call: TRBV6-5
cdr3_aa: ASTGQTNTGELF

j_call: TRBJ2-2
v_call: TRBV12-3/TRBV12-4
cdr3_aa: ASSYMNTGELF

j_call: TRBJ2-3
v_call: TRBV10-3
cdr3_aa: AISDDSTDTQY

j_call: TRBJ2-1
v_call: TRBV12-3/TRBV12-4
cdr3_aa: ASSTSQGSKDNEQF

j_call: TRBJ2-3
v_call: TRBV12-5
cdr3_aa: ASGSPGDRYPYTQY

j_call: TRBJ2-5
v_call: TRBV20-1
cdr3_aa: SAVEGTGYQETQY

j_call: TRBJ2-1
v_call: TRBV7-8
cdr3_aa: ASSFPDRGQYNEQF

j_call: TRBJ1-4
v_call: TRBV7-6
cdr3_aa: ASSLVGDSNEKLF

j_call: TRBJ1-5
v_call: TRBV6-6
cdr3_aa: ASSYGTGGGNQPQH